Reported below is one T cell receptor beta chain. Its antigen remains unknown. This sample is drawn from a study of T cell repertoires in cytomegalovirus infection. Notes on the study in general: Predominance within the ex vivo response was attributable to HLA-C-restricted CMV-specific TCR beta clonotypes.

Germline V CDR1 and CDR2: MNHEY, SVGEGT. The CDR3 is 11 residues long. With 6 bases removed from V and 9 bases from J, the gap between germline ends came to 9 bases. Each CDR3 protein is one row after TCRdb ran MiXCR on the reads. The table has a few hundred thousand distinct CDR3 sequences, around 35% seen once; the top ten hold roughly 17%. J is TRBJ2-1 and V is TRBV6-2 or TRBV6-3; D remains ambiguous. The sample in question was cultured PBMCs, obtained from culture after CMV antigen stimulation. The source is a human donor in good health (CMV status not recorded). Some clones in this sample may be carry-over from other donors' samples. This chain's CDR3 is CASSATLEQFF. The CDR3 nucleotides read TGTGCCAGCAGCGCGACCCTTGAGCAGTTCTTC.